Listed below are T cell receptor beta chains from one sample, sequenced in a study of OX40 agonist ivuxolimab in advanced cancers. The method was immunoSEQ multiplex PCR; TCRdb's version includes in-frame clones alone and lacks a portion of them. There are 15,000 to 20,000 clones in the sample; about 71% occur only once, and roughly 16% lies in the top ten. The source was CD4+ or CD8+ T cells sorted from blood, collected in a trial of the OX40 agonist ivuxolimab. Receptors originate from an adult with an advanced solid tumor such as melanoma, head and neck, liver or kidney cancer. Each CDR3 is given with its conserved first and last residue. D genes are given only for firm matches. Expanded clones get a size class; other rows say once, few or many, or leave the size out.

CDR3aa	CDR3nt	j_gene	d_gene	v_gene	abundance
CASSSLAAGEQYF	TGTGCCAGCAGTTCCCTTGCGGCGGGCGAGCAGTACTTC	TRBJ2-7	NA	TRBV28	few
CASSLRQGNTEAFF	TGTGCCAGCAGCTTAAGACAGGGGAACACTGAAGCTTTCTTT	TRBJ1-1	TRBD1	TRBV11-2	NA
CAWAPSGVSYNEQFF	TGTGCCTGGGCTCCTAGCGGGGTCTCCTACAATGAGCAGTTCTTC	TRBJ2-1	TRBD2	TRBV30	NA
CASSHQQGIGTEAFF	TGTGCCAGCAGCCACCAACAGGGGATCGGCACTGAAGCTTTCTTT	TRBJ1-1	TRBD1	TRBV9	NA
CASSLDLAETQYF	TGTGCCAGCAGTTTGGATCTAGCGGAGACCCAGTACTTC	TRBJ2-5	NA	TRBV28	NA
CASSVDRNQPQHF	TGTGCCAGCAGTGTTGACAGGAATCAGCCCCAGCATTTT	TRBJ1-5	NA	TRBV28	NA
CASRGANVLTF	TGTGCCAGCCGTGGGGCCAACGTCCTGACTTTC	TRBJ2-6	NA	TRBV27	few
CASSFSQVTNYGYTF	TGTGCCAGCAGCTTCTCACAGGTTACTAACTATGGCTACACCTTC	TRBJ1-2	NA	TRBV5-8	NA
CASSEGEMNEQFF	TGTGCCAGCAGTGAGGGGGAAATGAATGAGCAGTTCTTC	TRBJ2-1	NA	TRBV27	NA
CASSVGGGLPGTQYF	TGTGCCAGCAGCGTAGGGGGAGGGCTGCCTGGGACCCAGTACTTC	TRBJ2-5	TRBD2	TRBV9	NA
CASRLATGSYEQYF	TGTGCCAGCAGATTGGCGACAGGGTCCTACGAGCAGTACTTC	TRBJ2-7	TRBD1	TRBV28	NA
CASSRREAYNEQFF	TGTGCCAGCAGTCGTCGGGAGGCCTACAATGAGCAGTTCTTC	TRBJ2-1	TRBD2	TRBV6-6	once
CASSPSQGFGSKNIQYF	TGTGCCAGCAGTCCATCACAGGGGTTTGGGTCCAAAAACATTCAGTACTTC	TRBJ2-4	TRBD1	TRBV27	NA
CASTRTGGHEQYF	TGTGCCAGCACCCGAACAGGGGGCCACGAGCAGTACTTC	TRBJ2-7	TRBD1	TRBV7-9	few
CASSEGGESVYEQYF	TGTGCCAGCAGTGAAGGGGGGGAGTCGGTCTACGAGCAGTACTTC	TRBJ2-7	NA	TRBV6-1	few
CASSFREQLQETQYF	TGCGCCAGCAGTTTCAGAGAACAGCTCCAAGAGACCCAGTACTTC	TRBJ2-5	NA	TRBV28	NA
CASSNRASETQYF	TGTGCCAGCAGTAATCGTGCGTCAGAGACCCAGTACTTC	TRBJ2-5	NA	TRBV7-9	NA
CASSYLDSNTGELFF	TGTGCCAGCAGTTACTTGGACTCCAACACCGGGGAGCTGTTTTTT	TRBJ2-2	NA	TRBV6-5	NA
CASSRQGGNTEAFF	TGTGCCAGCAGCCGACAGGGGGGGAACACTGAAGCTTTCTTT	TRBJ1-1	TRBD1	TRBV6-5	NA
CASSLAGRDTQYF	TGTGCCAGCAGTTTAGCTGGACGGGATACGCAGTATTTT	TRBJ2-3	NA	TRBV28	NA
CASSDPGEPGANVLTF	TGTGCCAGCAGTGACCCCGGGGAGCCTGGGGCCAACGTCCTGACTTTC	TRBJ2-6	NA	TRBV2	few
CASSLVRDIGSSGYTF	TGTGCCAGCAGCTTGGTCCGGGACATAGGTTCTAGTGGCTACACCTTC	TRBJ1-2	NA	TRBV28	NA
CASSLTADEQYF	TGTGCCAGCAGCTTGACGGCAGACGAGCAGTACTTC	TRBJ2-7	NA	TRBV5-5	NA
CASSSGDGYTF	TGTGCCAGCAGTTCGGGGGATGGCTACACCTTC	TRBJ1-2	NA	TRBV6-1	NA
CASSLWDRGEDTGELFF	TGTGCCAGCAGCTTATGGGACAGGGGTGAGGACACCGGGGAGCTGTTTTTT	TRBJ2-2	TRBD1	TRBV7-2	NA
CASSLGGRGLYEQYF	TGTGCCAGCAGCTTAGGGGGGAGGGGGCTTTACGAGCAGTACTTC	TRBJ2-7	NA	TRBV7-6	NA
CASSLDRTTDTQYF	TGTGCCAGCAGTTTGGATAGGACCACAGATACGCAGTATTTT	TRBJ2-3	NA	TRBV28	few
CASSLGQSYEQYF	TGTGCCAGCAGTTTAGGCCAGTCCTACGAGCAGTACTTC	TRBJ2-7	NA	TRBV27	once
CASSLAGGQFGEAFF	TGTGCCAGCAGCTTGGCGGGGGGGCAGTTTGGTGAAGCTTTCTTT	TRBJ1-1	NA	TRBV5-5	NA
CASSWTAKRDTEAFF	TGTGCCAGCAGCTGGACGGCTAAGAGGGACACTGAAGCTTTCTTT	TRBJ1-1	NA	TRBV27	few
CASSSDRDYEQYF	TGTGCCAGCAGTTCGGACAGGGACTACGAGCAGTACTTC	TRBJ2-7	TRBD1	TRBV2	NA
CASSNTGTVNTGELFF	TGTGCCAGCAGCAATACCGGGACAGTAAACACCGGGGAGCTGTTTTTT	TRBJ2-2	TRBD1	TRBV7-6	NA
CASSYLFPGSAPNEKLFF	TGCGCCAGCAGTTACCTTTTCCCCGGTTCCGCACCTAATGAAAAACTGTTTTTT	TRBJ1-4	NA	TRBV5-1	NA
CASSPVTGVLTEAFF	TGTGCCAGCTCACCTGTCACAGGGGTCCTCACTGAAGCTTTCTTT	TRBJ1-1	TRBD1	TRBV18	NA
CASSYSQGAEGYTF	TGTGCCAGCAGTTACTCCCAGGGGGCGGAAGGCTACACCTTC	TRBJ1-2	TRBD1	TRBV6-5	NA
CASSTFPGQGALNTEAFF	TGTGCCAGCAGCACCTTTCCGGGACAGGGGGCTTTGAACACTGAAGCTTTCTTT	TRBJ1-1	NA	TRBV21-1	NA
CRARFMGGGGEKLFF	TGCCGCGCCCGTTTTATGGGTGGGGGAGGGGAAAAACTGTTTTTT	TRBJ1-4	NA	TRBV29-1	NA
CASSLETGEWTEAFF	TGTGCCAGCAGTTTAGAAACAGGGGAGTGGACTGAAGCTTTCTTT	TRBJ1-1	TRBD1	TRBV28	NA
CASSGTSGSFEQYF	TGTGCCAGCAGCGGGACTAGCGGGAGTTTTGAGCAGTACTTC	TRBJ2-7	TRBD2	TRBV27	NA
CASSPGQSYEQYF	TGCGCCAGCAGCCCCGGACAGTCCTACGAGCAGTACTTC	TRBJ2-7	NA	TRBV4-1	NA
CAWSVGDGYTF	TGTGCCTGGAGTGTGGGCGATGGCTACACCTTC	TRBJ1-2	NA	TRBV30	NA
CASSTVYYGYTF	TGTGCCAGCAGTACAGTTTACTATGGCTACACCTTC	TRBJ1-2	NA	TRBV28	few
CASSEPFLAGGTDTQYF	TGTGCCAGCAGTGAACCGTTCCTAGCGGGAGGCACAGATACGCAGTATTTT	TRBJ2-3	TRBD2	TRBV2	NA
CAWSVWGVGTEAFF	TGTGCCTGGAGTGTATGGGGGGTAGGGACTGAAGCTTTCTTT	TRBJ1-1	NA	TRBV30	NA
CASSSGGSATGELFF	TGTGCCAGCAGTTCCGGTGGGAGTGCGACCGGGGAGCTGTTTTTT	TRBJ2-2	NA	TRBV7-9	NA
CASRGTPGNTGELFF	TGTGCCAGCAGGGGGACCCCTGGGAACACCGGGGAGCTGTTTTTT	TRBJ2-2	NA	TRBV6-6	NA
CASSLGTGSYEQYF	TGTGCCAGCAGTTTGGGGACAGGGTCCTACGAGCAGTACTTC	TRBJ2-7	TRBD1	TRBV27	NA
CASSYGLASTDTQYF	TGTGCCAGCAGTTACGGACTAGCTAGCACAGATACGCAGTATTTT	TRBJ2-3	TRBD2	TRBV6-5	NA